This TCR beta chain originates from a study of T cell repertoires in cytomegalovirus infection. As for the study in general: CMV infection together with matching HLA type was indicated by public TCR beta signatures. Overall study results and limits: Identification of carriers of CMV plus the relevant HLA was performed using cumulative public TCR beta family frequency.

Deletions cut 9 bases from V and 5 bases from J, with 16 bases between. There are 14 residues in the CDR3. Germline values: CDR1 SNHLY, CDR2 FYNNEI. Comment on this clonotype: Its antigen is still unknown.

TCRdb fed the reads into MiXCR, producing one record per CDR3 protein. The data contain hundreds of thousands of distinct CDR3 sequences, less than 35% of them seen just once; the ten biggest clones take up around 15%. This sequence originates from a human donor in good health (CMV status not recorded). Some clones in this sample may be carry-over from other donors' samples. The starting material was cultured CD8+ T cells from PBMCs, obtained from culture after CMV antigen stimulation. The chain is built from TRBV2 and TRBJ2-2; D gene unclear. CDR3: CARSSESSTGELFF. The DNA for the CDR3 is TGTGCCAGATCAAGCGAGTCCTCAACCGGGGAGCTGTTTTTT.